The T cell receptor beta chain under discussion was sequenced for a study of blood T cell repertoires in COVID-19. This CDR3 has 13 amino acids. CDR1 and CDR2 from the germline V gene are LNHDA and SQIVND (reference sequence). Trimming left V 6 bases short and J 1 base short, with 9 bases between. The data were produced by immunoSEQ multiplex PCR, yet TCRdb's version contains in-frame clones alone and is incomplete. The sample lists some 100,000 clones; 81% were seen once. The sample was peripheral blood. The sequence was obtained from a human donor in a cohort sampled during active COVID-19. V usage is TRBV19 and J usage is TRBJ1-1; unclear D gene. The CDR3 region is CASREQPNTEAFF. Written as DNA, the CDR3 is TGTGCCAGTAGAGAACAGCCGAACACTGAAGCTTTCTTT. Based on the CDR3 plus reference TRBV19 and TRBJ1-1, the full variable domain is DGGITQSPKYLFRKEGQNVTLSCEQNLNHDAMYWYRQDPGQGLRLIYYSQIVNDFQKGDIAEGYSVSREKKESFPLTVTSAQKNPTAFYLCASREQPNTEAFFGQGTRLTVV.